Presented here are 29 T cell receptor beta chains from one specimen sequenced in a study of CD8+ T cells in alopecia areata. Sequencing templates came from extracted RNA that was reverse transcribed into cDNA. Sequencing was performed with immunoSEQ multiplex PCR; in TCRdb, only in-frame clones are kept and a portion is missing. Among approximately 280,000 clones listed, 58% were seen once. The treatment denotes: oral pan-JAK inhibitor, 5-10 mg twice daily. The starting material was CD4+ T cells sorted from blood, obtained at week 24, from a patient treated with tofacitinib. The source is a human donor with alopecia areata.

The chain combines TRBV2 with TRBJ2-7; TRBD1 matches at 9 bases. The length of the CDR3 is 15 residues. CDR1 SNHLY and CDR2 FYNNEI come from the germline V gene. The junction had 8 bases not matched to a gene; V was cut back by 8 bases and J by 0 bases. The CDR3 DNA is TGTGCCAGCTGCAGGACAGGGGCGAGCTCCTACGAGCAGTACTTC. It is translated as CASCRTGASSYEQYF.

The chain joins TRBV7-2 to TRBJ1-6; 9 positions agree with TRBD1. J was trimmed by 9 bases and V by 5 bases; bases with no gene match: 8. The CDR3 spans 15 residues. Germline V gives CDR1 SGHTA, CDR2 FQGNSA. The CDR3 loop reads CASSDRTGVGSPLHF. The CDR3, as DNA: TGTGCCAGCAGCGACCGGACAGGGGTGGGTTCACCCCTCCACTTT.

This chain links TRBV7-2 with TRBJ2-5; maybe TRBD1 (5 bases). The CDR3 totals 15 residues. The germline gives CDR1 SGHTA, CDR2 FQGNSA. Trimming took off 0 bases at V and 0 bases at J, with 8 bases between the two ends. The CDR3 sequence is CASSLADSNQETQYF. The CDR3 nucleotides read TGTGCCAGCAGCTTAGCTGACAGTAACCAAGAGACCCAGTACTTC.

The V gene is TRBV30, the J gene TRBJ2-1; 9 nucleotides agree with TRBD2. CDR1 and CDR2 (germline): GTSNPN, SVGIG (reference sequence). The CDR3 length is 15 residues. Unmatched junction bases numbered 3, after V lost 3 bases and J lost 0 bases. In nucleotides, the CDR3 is TGTGCCTGGAGGGGGACTAGCCGCTCCTACAATGAGCAGTTCTTC. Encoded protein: CAWRGTSRSYNEQFF.

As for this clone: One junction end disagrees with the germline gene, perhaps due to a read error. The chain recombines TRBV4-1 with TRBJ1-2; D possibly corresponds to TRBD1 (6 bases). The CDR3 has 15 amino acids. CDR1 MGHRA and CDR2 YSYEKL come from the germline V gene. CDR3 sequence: CASSQVPDRSPSSRF. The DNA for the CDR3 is TGCGCCAGCAGCCAAGTCCCCGACAGGAGCCCAAGTTCTCGCTTC.

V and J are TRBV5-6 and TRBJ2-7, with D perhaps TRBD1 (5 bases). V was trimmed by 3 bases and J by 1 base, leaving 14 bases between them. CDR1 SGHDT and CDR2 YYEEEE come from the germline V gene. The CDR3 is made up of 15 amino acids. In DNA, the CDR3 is TGTGCCAGCAGCTCCTCGACAGTCCTGTCCTACGAGCAGTACTTC. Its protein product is CASSSSTVLSYEQYF.

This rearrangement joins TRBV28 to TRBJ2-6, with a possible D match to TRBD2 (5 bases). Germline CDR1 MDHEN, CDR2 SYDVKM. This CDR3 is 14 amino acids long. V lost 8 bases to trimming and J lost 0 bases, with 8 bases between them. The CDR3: CASGLSSGANVLTF. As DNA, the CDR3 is TGTGCCAGCGGACTGAGCTCTGGGGCCAACGTCCTGACTTTC. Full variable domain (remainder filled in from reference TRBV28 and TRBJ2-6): DVKVTQSSRYLVKRTGEKVFLECVQDMDHENMFWYRQDPGLGLRLIYFSYDVKMKEKGDIPEGYSVSREKKERFSLILESASTNQTSMYLCASGLSSGANVLTFGAGSRLTVL.

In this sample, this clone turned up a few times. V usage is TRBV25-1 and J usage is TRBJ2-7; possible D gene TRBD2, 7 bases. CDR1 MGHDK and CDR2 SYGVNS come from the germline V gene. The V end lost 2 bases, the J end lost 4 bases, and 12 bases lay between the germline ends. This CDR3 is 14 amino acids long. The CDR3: CASSERGARYEQYF. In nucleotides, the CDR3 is TGTGCCAGCAGTGAACGGGGGGCGAGGTACGAGCAGTACTTC.

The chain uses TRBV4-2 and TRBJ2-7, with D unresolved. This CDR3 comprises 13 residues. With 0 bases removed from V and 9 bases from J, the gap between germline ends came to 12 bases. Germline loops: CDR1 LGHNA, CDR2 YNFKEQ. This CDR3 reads CASSQDKETGQYF. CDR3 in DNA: TGTGCCAGCAGCCAAGATAAGGAGACGGGGCAGTACTTC.

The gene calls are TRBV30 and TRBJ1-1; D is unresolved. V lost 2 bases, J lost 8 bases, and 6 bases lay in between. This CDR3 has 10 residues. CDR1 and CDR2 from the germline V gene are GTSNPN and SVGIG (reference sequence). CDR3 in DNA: TGTGCCTGGAGTAGGGTCGAAGCTTTCTTT. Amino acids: CAWSRVEAFF.

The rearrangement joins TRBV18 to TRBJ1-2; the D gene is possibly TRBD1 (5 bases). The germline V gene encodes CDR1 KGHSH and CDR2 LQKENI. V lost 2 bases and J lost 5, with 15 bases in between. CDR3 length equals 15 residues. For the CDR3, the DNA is TGTGCCAGCTCACCATCGGATGGGGCCAATTATGGCTACACCTTC. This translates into CASSPSDGANYGYTF. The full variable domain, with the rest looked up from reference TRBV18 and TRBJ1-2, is NAGVMQNPRHLVRRRGQEARLRCSPMKGHSHVYWYRQLPEEGLKFMVYLQKENIIDESGMPKERFSAEFPKEGPSILRIQQVVRGDSAAYFCASSPSDGANYGYTFGSGTRLTVV.

CDR3 in DNA: TGTGCCAGCAGCTTAGCAGGCAGCATAGAGACCCAGTACTTC. It encodes CASSLAGSIETQYF. This rearrangement joins TRBV7-3 to TRBJ2-5; D is unresolved. Germline values: CDR1 SGHTA, CDR2 FQGTGA. This CDR3 comprises 14 residues. V was pared by 2 bases and J by 4 bases, with 11 bases between.

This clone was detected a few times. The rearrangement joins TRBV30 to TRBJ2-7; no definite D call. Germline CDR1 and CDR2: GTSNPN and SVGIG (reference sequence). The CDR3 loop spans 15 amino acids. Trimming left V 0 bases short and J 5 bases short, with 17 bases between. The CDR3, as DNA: TGTGCCTGGAGTGTAGGCCTATATGGGGTCAACGAGCAGTACTTC. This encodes CAWSVGLYGVNEQYF.

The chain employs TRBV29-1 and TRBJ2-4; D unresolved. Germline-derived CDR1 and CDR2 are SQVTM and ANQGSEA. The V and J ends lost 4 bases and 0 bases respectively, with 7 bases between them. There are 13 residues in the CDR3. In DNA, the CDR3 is TGCAGCGTTGTTGGGCTAGCCAAAAACATTCAGTACTTC. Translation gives CSVVGLAKNIQYF.

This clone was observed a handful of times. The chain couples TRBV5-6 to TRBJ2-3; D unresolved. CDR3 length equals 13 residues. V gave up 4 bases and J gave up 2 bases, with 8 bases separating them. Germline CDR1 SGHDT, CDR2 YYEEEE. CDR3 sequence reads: CASSPFPTDTQYF. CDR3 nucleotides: TGTGCCAGCAGCCCGTTCCCCACAGATACGCAGTATTTT.

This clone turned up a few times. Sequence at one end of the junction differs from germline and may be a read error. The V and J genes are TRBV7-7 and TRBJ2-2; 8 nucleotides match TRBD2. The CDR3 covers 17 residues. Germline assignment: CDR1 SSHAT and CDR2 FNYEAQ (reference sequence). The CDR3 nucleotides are TGTGCTAGCAGCCCCGACCTACTAGCGGCCGAAGGCGGGGAGCTGTTTTTT. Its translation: CASSPDLLAAEGGELFF.

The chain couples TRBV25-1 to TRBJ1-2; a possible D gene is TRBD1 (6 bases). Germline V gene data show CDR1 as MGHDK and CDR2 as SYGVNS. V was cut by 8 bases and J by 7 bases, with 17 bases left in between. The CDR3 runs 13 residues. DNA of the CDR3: TGTGCCAGCGGGGACTCCGGGGGCATTGGCTACACCTTC. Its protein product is CASGDSGGIGYTF.

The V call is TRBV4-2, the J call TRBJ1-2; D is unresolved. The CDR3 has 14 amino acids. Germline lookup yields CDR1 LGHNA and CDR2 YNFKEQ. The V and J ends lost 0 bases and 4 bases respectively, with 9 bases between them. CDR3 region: CASSQERSPYGYTF. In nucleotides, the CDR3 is TGTGCCAGCAGCCAAGAAAGGTCACCCTATGGCTACACCTTC.

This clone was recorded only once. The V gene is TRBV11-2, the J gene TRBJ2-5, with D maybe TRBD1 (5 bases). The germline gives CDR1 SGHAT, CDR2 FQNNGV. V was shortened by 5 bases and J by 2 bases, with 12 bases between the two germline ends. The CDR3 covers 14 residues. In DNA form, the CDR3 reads TGTGCCAGCAGCCCCACAGGTGGTCAAGAGACCCAGTACTTC. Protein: CASSPTGGQETQYF.

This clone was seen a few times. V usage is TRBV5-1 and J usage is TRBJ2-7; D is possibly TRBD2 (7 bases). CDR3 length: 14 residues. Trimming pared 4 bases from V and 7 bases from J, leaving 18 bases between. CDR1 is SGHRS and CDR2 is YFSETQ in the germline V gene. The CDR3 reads CASSLSAGAREQYF. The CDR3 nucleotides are TGCGCCAGCAGCCTCTCCGCGGGGGCGAGGGAGCAGTACTTC. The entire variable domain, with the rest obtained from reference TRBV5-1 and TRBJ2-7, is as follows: KAGVTQTPRYLIKTRGQQVTLSCSPISGHRSVSWYQQTPGQGLQFLFEYFSETQRNKGNFPGRFSGRQFSNSRSEMNVSTLELGDSALYLCASSLSAGAREQYFGPGTRLTVT.

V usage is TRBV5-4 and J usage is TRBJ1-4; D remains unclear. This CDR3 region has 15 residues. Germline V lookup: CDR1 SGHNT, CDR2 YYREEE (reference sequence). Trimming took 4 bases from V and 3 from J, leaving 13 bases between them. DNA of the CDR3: TGTGCCAGCAGCCCGACACCTGGGGCTAATGAAAAACTGTTTTTT. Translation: CASSPTPGANEKLFF. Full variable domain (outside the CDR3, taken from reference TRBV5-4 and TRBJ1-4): ETGVTQSPTHLIKTRGQQVTLRCSSQSGHNTVSWYQQALGQGPQFIFQYYREEENGRGNFPPRFSGLQFPNYSSELNVNALELDDSALYLCASSPTPGANEKLFFGSGTQLSVL.

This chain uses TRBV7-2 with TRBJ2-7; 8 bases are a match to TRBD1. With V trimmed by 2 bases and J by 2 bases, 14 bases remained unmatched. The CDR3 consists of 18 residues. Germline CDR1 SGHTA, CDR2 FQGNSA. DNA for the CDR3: TGTGCCAGCAGCTTAAGGGAAAACAGACAGGGGTTCCCCTACGAGCAGTACTTC. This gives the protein CASSLRENRQGFPYEQYF. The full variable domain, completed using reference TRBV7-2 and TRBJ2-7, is GAGVSQSPSNKVTEKGKDVELRCDPISGHTALYWYRQSLGQGLEFLIYFQGNSAPDKSGLPSDRFSAERTGGSVSTLTIQRTQQEDSAVYLCASSLRENRQGFPYEQYFGPGTRLTVT.

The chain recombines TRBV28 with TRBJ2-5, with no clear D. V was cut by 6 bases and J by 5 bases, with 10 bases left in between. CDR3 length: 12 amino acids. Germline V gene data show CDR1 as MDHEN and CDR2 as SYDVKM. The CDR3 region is CASSGSPETQYF. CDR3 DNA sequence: TGTGCCAGCAGCGGGTCGCCGGAGACCCAGTACTTC.

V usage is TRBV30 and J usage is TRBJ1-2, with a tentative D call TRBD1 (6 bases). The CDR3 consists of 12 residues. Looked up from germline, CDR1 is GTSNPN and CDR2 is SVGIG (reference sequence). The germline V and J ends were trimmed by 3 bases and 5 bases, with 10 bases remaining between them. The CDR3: CAWRRGAYGYTF. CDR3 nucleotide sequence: TGTGCCTGGAGACGGGGGGCTTATGGCTACACCTTC.

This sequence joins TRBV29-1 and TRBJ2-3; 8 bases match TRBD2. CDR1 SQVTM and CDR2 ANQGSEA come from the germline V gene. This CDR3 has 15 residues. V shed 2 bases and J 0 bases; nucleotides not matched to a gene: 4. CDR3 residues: CSVESSGGSTDTQYF. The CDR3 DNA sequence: TGCAGCGTTGAATCCAGCGGGGGTAGCACAGATACGCAGTATTTT.

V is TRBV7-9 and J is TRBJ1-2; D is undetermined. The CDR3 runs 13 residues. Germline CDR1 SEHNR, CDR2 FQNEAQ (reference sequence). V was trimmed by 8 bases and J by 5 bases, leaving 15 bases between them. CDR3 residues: CASGVAGKYGYTF. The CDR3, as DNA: TGTGCCAGCGGGGTAGCAGGAAAGTATGGCTACACCTTC. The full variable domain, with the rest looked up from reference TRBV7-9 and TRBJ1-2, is DTGVSQNPRHKITKRGQNVTFRCDPISEHNRLYWYRQTLGQGPEFLTYFQNEAQLEKSRLLSDRFSAERPKGSFSTLEIQRTEQGDSAMYLCASGVAGKYGYTFGSGTRLTVV.

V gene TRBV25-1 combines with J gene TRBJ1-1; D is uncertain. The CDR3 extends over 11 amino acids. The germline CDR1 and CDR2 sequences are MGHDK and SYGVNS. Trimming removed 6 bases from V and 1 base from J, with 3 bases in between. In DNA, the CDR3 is TGTGCCAGCAGACGGAACACTGAAGCTTTCTTT. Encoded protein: CASRRNTEAFF.

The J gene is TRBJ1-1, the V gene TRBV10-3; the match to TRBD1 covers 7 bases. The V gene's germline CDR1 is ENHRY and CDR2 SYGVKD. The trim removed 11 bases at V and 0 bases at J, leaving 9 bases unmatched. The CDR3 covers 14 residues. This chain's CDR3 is CAVGLTGLNTEAFF. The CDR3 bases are TGTGCCGTAGGGTTGACAGGGCTGAACACTGAAGCTTTCTTT.

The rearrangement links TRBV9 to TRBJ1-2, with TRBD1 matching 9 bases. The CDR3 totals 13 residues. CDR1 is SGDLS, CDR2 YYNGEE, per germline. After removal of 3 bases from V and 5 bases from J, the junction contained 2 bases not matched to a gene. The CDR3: CASSEGTGYGYTF. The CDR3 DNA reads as TGTGCCAGCAGCGAGGGGACAGGGTATGGCTACACCTTC.